A single sample is the source of the 32 T cell receptor beta chains below, sequenced in a study of blood T cell repertoires in COVID-19. Clones were read by immunoSEQ multiplex PCR, and TCRdb kept only the in-frame ones, dropping some. The repertoire has 140,000 to 150,000 clones, 85% to 90% of them found once; the top ten carry around an eighth. The sequenced sample consisted of peripheral blood. The receptors were sampled from a man between 18 and 35 years old with COVID-19, enrolled during active disease.

J is TRBJ2-7 and V is TRBV7-6, with 10 bases aligning to TRBD1. Trimming at V came to 3 bases and at J to 3 bases, leaving 11 bases not matched to a gene. The CDR3 is made up of 17 amino acids. Germline values: CDR1 SGHVS, CDR2 FNYEAQ. The CDR3 sequence is CASSFPLGGQGRYEQYF. CDR3 sequence (DNA): TGTGCCAGCAGCTTCCCCCTAGGGGGACAGGGGCGCTACGAGCAGTACTTC. The variable domain in full, with the rest retrieved from reference TRBV7-6 and TRBJ2-7, is GAGVSQSPRYKVTKRGQDVALRCDPISGHVSLYWYRQALGQGPEFLTYFNYEAQQDKSGLPNDRFSAERPEGSISTLTIQRTEQRDSAMYRCASSFPLGGQGRYEQYFGPGTRLTVT.

The chain carries TRBV5-1 and TRBJ2-2; 9 nucleotides match TRBD2. The J segment lost 5 bases and the V segment lost 7 bases, leaving 9 bases of the junction unmatched. Germline assignment: CDR1 SGHRS and CDR2 YFSETQ. The CDR3 is 15 amino acids. The CDR3 coding sequence is TGCGCCAGCGGGGAAGGGCTAGCGGGGACCGGGGAGCTGTTTTTT. It codes for CASGEGLAGTGELFF.

Many counts were recorded for this clone. The chain links TRBV3-1 (or the pseudogene TRBV3-2) to TRBJ2-1, with TRBD1 matching over 8 bases. The ends lost 0 bases at V and 7 bases at J; junction bases unmatched: 5. The germline CDR1 and CDR2 sequences are LGHDT and YNNKEL (reference sequence). The CDR3 extends over 15 amino acids. CDR3 in amino acids: CASSQEITGGNEQFF. In DNA, the CDR3 is TGTGCCAGCAGCCAAGAAATAACAGGGGGTAATGAGCAGTTCTTC.

The chain uses TRBV29-1 and TRBJ2-1, with a weak D call TRBD2 (6 bases). V dropped 0 bases and J dropped 13 bases, with 13 bases sitting between them. CDR3 length equals 12 residues. Germline lookup yields CDR1 SQVTM and CDR2 ANQGSEA. CDR3: CSVEDRRGGQFF. In DNA form, the CDR3 reads TGCAGCGTTGAAGATCGGAGGGGAGGTCAGTTCTTC.

Concerning this clone: The same CDR3 is also encoded by other DNA sequences in this sample. The chain recombines TRBV12-3 or TRBV12-4 with TRBJ2-7; no reliable D call. This CDR3 has 11 amino acids. Trimming cost V 3 bases and J 5 bases, with 5 bases left between them. This CDR3 is CASSFSDEQYF. For the CDR3, the DNA is TGTGCCAGCAGTTTCAGCGACGAGCAGTACTTC.

This sequence joins TRBV7-2 and TRBJ2-3; the match to TRBD2 covers 13 bases. The CDR3 contains 17 residues. The germline gives CDR1 SGHTA, CDR2 FQGNSA. V was clipped by 1 base and J by 0 bases; unmatched bases: 1. The CDR3 protein is CASSLGLAGGSTDTQYF. In DNA form, the CDR3 reads TGTGCCAGCAGCTTAGGACTAGCGGGAGGAAGCACAGATACGCAGTATTTT.

The rearrangement links TRBV30 to TRBJ2-7; possibly TRBD1 for D (6 bases). The V and J ends lost 7 bases and 2 bases respectively, with 9 bases between them. The CDR3 runs to 11 residues. The germline CDR1 and CDR2 sequences are GTSNPN and SVGIG (reference sequence). This CDR3 is CALQGTYEQYF. DNA for the CDR3: TGTGCCTTACAGGGTACCTACGAGCAGTACTTC.

The chain uses TRBV11-2 and TRBJ1-1; D unresolved. The germline V and J ends were trimmed by 3 bases and 2 bases, with 10 bases remaining between them. This CDR3 is built from 14 residues. CDR1 is SGHAT and CDR2 is FQNNGV in the germline V gene. CDR3 nucleotide sequence: TGTGCCAGCAGCTTCTCGGGGTCTAACACTGAAGCTTTCTTT. Protein product: CASSFSGSNTEAFF.

The chain employs TRBV29-1 and TRBJ2-1; D is possibly TRBD1 (7 bases). Per germline, CDR1 SQVTM and CDR2 ANQGSEA. Deletions cut 4 bases from V and 9 bases from J, with 22 bases between. CDR3 length equals 15 residues. The CDR3 region is CSVVGTVFYSGEQFF. The CDR3 coding sequence is TGCAGCGTTGTGGGGACAGTTTTTTATAGCGGTGAGCAGTTCTTC.

The genes are TRBV25-1 and TRBJ2-5, with D possibly TRBD1 on 5 matching bases. Germline lookup yields CDR1 MGHDK and CDR2 SYGVNS. The CDR3 spans 11 residues. V was cut by 6 bases and J by 9 bases, with 11 bases left in between. The CDR3: CASSPSRAQYF. The CDR3 DNA follows: TGTGCCAGCAGCCCATCCAGGGCCCAGTACTTC.

This chain links TRBV29-1 with TRBJ2-1; 7 bases line up with TRBD2. Germline V gives CDR1 SQVTM, CDR2 ANQGSEA. V lost 1 base, J lost 7 bases, and 10 bases stayed unmatched. CDR3 length equals 15 residues. The CDR3 protein is CSVEAQGREENEQFF. The CDR3 DNA reads as TGCAGCGTTGAAGCTCAGGGTCGGGAGGAAAATGAGCAGTTCTTC.

The chain joins TRBV12-5 to TRBJ2-7, with 7 bases that match TRBD1. This CDR3 comprises 17 residues. CDR1 and CDR2 (germline): LGHNT, FRNRAP. With V trimmed by 6 bases and J by 2 bases, 16 bases remained unmatched. The CDR3 DNA follows: TGTGCTAGTGGCCGCTTAAAGACAGGGCCTCCTACCTACGAGCAGTACTTC. Amino acid sequence: CASGRLKTGPPTYEQYF.

The chain employs TRBV6-5 and TRBJ1-5; TRBD1 matches at 8 bases. CDR3 length: 14 amino acids. The V gene end was trimmed by 6 bases and the J gene end by 7 bases; junction bases not matched to a gene: 8. Germline V gene lookup returns CDR1 MNHEY and CDR2 SVGAGI. The CDR3 sequence is CASSLGQGSQPQHF. DNA for the CDR3: TGTGCCAGCAGCCTTGGACAGGGCTCACAGCCCCAGCATTTT.

This clone was counted a single time. This chain uses TRBV30 with TRBJ2-1; TRBD2 agrees at 7 bases. The CDR3 covers 14 residues. Per germline, CDR1 GTSNPN and CDR2 SVGIG (reference sequence). V trimming: 7 bases; J trimming: 3 bases; junction bases outside the gene matches: 9. This chain's CDR3 is CAYPTSSHYNEQFF. CDR3 DNA sequence: TGTGCCTACCCGACTAGCAGCCACTACAATGAGCAGTTCTTC.

V gene TRBV6-5 combines with J gene TRBJ2-7; 13 bases agree with TRBD2. CDR3 length: 14 residues. Germline lookup yields CDR1 MNHEY and CDR2 SVGAGI. With 6 bases clipped from V and 3 bases from J, the junction kept 2 bases outside the gene matches. The CDR3 nucleotides are TGTGCCAGCAGCGGGACTAGCGGGATCTACGAGCAGTACTTC. This gives the protein CASSGTSGIYEQYF.

The chain employs TRBV4-1 and TRBJ1-5, with D possibly TRBD1 on 5 matching bases. This CDR3 has 14 residues. V dropped 4 bases and J dropped 0 bases, with 7 bases sitting between them. Germline V gene sequence: CDR1 MGHRA, CDR2 YSYEKL. The CDR3 is CASSPGNSNQPQHF. The CDR3 region has the DNA TGCGCCAGCAGCCCAGGGAATAGCAATCAGCCCCAGCATTTT.

This clone appeared a single time. CDR3 sequence: CASGSGRGKYTGELFF. CDR3 nucleotide sequence: TGTGCCAGCGGCTCCGGGAGAGGGAAGTACACCGGGGAGCTGTTTTTT. This chain joins TRBV28 and TRBJ2-2, with a tentative D call TRBD2 (6 bases). V lost 8 bases, J lost 3 bases, and 19 bases lay in between. The germline gives CDR1 MDHEN, CDR2 SYDVKM. The CDR3 extends over 16 amino acids.

The chain carries TRBV27 and TRBJ2-7; 10 nucleotides align to TRBD2. The J segment lost 4 bases and the V segment lost 5 bases, leaving 5 bases of the junction unmatched. Germline V gene data show CDR1 as MNHEY and CDR2 as SMNVEV (reference sequence). This CDR3 is built from 14 residues. CDR3 protein: CASSKLAGSYEQYF. DNA of the CDR3: TGTGCCAGCAGTAAACTAGCGGGATCTTACGAGCAGTACTTC.

The chain joins TRBV19 to TRBJ2-1, with TRBD2 matching 8 bases. This CDR3 is 15 amino acids long. Germline-derived CDR1 and CDR2 are LNHDA and SQIVND (reference sequence). J was trimmed by 8 bases and V by 7 bases; bases with no gene match: 13. The DNA of the CDR3 is TGTGCCAGTAACTGGGGACTAGAGGTTGGCGATGAGCAGTTCTTC. This sequence encodes CASNWGLEVGDEQFF.

The chain employs TRBV18 and TRBJ2-7; the match to TRBD1 covers 10 bases. V was pared by 4 bases and J by 2 bases, with 8 bases of the junction left unmatched. Germline V gene lookup returns CDR1 KGHSH and CDR2 LQKENI. CDR3 length: 16 residues. The CDR3 sequence is CASSQGQGGIPYEQYF. The CDR3 region has the DNA TGTGCCAGCTCACAAGGACAGGGGGGGATCCCCTACGAGCAGTACTTC.

This sequence joins TRBV3-1 (or the pseudogene TRBV3-2) and TRBJ2-7; a weak D match, TRBD2 (5 bases). CDR3 size: 13 residues. Germline CDR1 and CDR2: LGHDT and YNNKEL (reference sequence). Trimming stripped 5 bases from V and 4 bases from J, with 12 bases between. The CDR3 coding sequence is TGTGCCAGCAGCTATGGACTGACATACGAGCAGTACTTC. It yields the protein CASSYGLTYEQYF.

The genes are TRBV2 and TRBJ2-5; 12 nucleotides match TRBD1. CDR3 length equals 15 residues. Losses at the gene ends were 6 bases for V and 5 bases for J; bases not matched to a gene: 7. Germline CDR1 and CDR2: SNHLY and FYNNEI. CDR3 loop: CASRAGTGGAETQYF. The CDR3 nucleotides are TGTGCCAGCAGGGCCGGGACAGGGGGCGCGGAGACCCAGTACTTC.

This chain joins TRBV14 and TRBJ2-3; 10 bases are shared with TRBD2. This CDR3 has 19 residues. Germline CDR1 reads SGHDN; CDR2 reads FVKESK. Trimming at V came to 0 bases and at J to 4 bases, leaving 13 bases not matched to a gene. The CDR3 reads CASSQDGGGVAGGPDTQYF. CDR3 nucleotides: TGTGCCAGCAGCCAAGACGGCGGGGGCGTAGCGGGAGGACCAGATACGCAGTATTTT.

The chain employs TRBV7-2 and TRBJ2-2; 9 bases are shared with TRBD2. There are 16 residues in the CDR3. The V and J ends lost 1 base and 3 bases, in that order; junction bases with no gene match: 3. Germline V CDR1 and CDR2: SGHTA, FQGNSA. CDR3 region: CASSLVAGEYTGELFF. DNA of the CDR3: TGTGCCAGCAGCTTAGTAGCGGGAGAGTACACCGGGGAGCTGTTTTTT.

The rearrangement uses TRBV21-1 and TRBJ1-6; the tabulated D call, TRBD1, remains unverified against the DNA. TRBV21-1 is annotated as a pseudogene. CDR3 length equals 16 residues. CDR3 coding DNA: TGTGCCAGTCCCCGCCCCGGGACAGGGAATAGTACACCCCTCCACTTT. Amino acid sequence: CASPRPGTGNSTPLHF.

This chain uses TRBV29-1 with TRBJ2-1, with D possibly TRBD1 on 6 matching bases. The germline gives CDR1 SQVTM, CDR2 ANQGSEA. The CDR3 length is 11 residues. V was trimmed by 8 bases and J by 15 bases, leaving 20 bases between them. The CDR3 bases are TGCAGCCCCCAGTTGGGACAAGGGCTGTTCTTC. This encodes CSPQLGQGLFF.

The chain has TRBV5-4 and TRBJ2-3, with TRBD2 identical over 9 bases. The V and J ends lost 4 bases and 4 bases, in that order; junction bases with no gene match: 10. The germline V gene encodes CDR1 SGHNT and CDR2 YYREEE (reference sequence). The CDR3 loop spans 16 amino acids. The CDR3 nucleotides read TGTGCCAGCAGCCGAAGTGGGACTAGCATGGCAGATACGCAGTATTTT. This sequence encodes CASSRSGTSMADTQYF. The full variable domain, rest sourced from reference TRBV5-4 and TRBJ2-3, is ETGVTQSPTHLIKTRGQQVTLRCSSQSGHNTVSWYQQALGQGPQFIFQYYREEENGRGNFPPRFSGLQFPNYSSELNVNALELDDSALYLCASSRSGTSMADTQYFGPGTRLTVL.

The chain combines TRBV6-5 with TRBJ1-6; 7 nucleotides agree with TRBD1. CDR1 MNHEY and CDR2 SVGAGI come from the germline V gene. The CDR3 runs 16 residues. V shed 2 bases, J shed 10 bases, and the junction held 11 bases outside the gene matches. The CDR3 DNA reads TGTGCCAGCAGTTACGGTGGGACAGTCTCTCACTCACCCCTCCACTTT. Translation: CASSYGGTVSHSPLHF.

The chain employs TRBV24-1 and TRBJ2-7; 10 nucleotides line up with TRBD1. The germline V gene has CDR1 KGHDR and CDR2 SFDVKD. The CDR3 runs to 13 residues. V shed 12 bases and J 5 bases; nucleotides not matched to a gene: 9. DNA for the CDR3: TGTGCCTCCGCCGGGACAGGGGCGGACGAGCAGTACTTC. Translation gives CASAGTGADEQYF.

The chain joins TRBV7-9 to TRBJ1-2; the D is unclear. This CDR3 region has 18 residues. The germline gives CDR1 SEHNR, CDR2 FQNEAQ (reference sequence). V shed 4 bases and J shed 4 bases, with 25 bases lying between them. The CDR3 DNA sequence: TGTGCCAGCAGCTCCAAAAAGGACGGCAGCGGGAGTGGCTATGGCTACACCTTC. Protein sequence: CASSSKKDGSGSGYGYTF. The full variable domain, in which reference TRBV7-9 and TRBJ1-2 provide the parts outside the CDR3, is DTGVSQNPRHKITKRGQNVTFRCDPISEHNRLYWYRQTLGQGPEFLTYFQNEAQLEKSRLLSDRFSAERPKGSFSTLEIQRTEQGDSAMYLCASSSKKDGSGSGYGYTFGSGTRLTVV.

This sequence joins TRBV12-3 or TRBV12-4 and TRBJ1-5; D gene ambiguous. V gave up 0 bases and J gave up 4 bases, with 4 bases separating them. The length of the CDR3 is 13 residues. In nucleotides, the CDR3 is TGTGCCAGCAGTTTAGCCGGTAATCAGCCCCAGCATTTT. It encodes CASSLAGNQPQHF.

For this clone: This sample also contains other DNA sequences that code for the same CDR3. V usage is TRBV15 and J usage is TRBJ1-5; TRBD1 might be the D (5 bases). Deletions cut 0 bases from V and 1 base from J, with 7 bases between. The CDR3 spans 15 residues. CDR1 is LNHNV, CDR2 YYDKDF, per germline (reference sequence). DNA of the CDR3: TGTGCCACCAGCAGAGACAGGGCGAGCAATCAGCCCCAGCATTTT. It codes for CATSRDRASNQPQHF.